Listed below are T cell receptor beta chains from one sample, sequenced in a study of shared clonotypes between healthy human individuals. The protocol was immunoSEQ multiplex PCR, while the TCRdb copy is restricted to in-frame clones and leaves out a portion. The profile covers approximately 810,000 clones, with over 90% appearing a single time and less than 25% taken by the ten largest. The source material was naive CD8+ T cells sorted from blood. The receptors derive from a man aged 25-45 years in good health. The CDR3 runs from the conserved cysteine through the conserved F or W. A D gene is named only where the DNA matches it firmly. Some rows have no size entry. The others give once, few or many, or a class for an expanded clone.

CDR3aa: CASSQGAGLGANVLTF; CDR3nt: TGCGCCAGCAGCCAAGGGGCTGGGCTCGGGGCCAACGTCCTGACTTTC; v_gene: TRBV4-3; d_gene: -; j_gene: TRBJ2-6; abundance: -
CDR3aa: CASSLDTKSYNEQFF; CDR3nt: TGTGCCAGCAGCTTGGACACAAAGTCATACAATGAGCAGTTCTTC; v_gene: TRBV5-4; d_gene: -; j_gene: TRBJ2-1; abundance: -
CDR3aa: CASSVAGPYNEQFF; CDR3nt: TGTGCCAGCAGTGTAGCGGGGCCTTACAATGAGCAGTTCTTC; v_gene: TRBV27; d_gene: TRBD2; j_gene: TRBJ2-1; abundance: -
CDR3aa: CASSEAPGTKTQYF; CDR3nt: TGTGCCAGCAGTGAAGCGCCTGGGACCAAGACCCAGTACTTC; v_gene: TRBV2; d_gene: -; j_gene: TRBJ2-5; abundance: -
CDR3aa: CAADRDSSYEQYF; CDR3nt: TGTGCCGCCGACCGGGACAGTTCCTACGAGCAGTACTTC; v_gene: TRBV27; d_gene: TRBD1; j_gene: TRBJ2-7; abundance: -
CDR3aa: CASSPMVAGTSYEQYF; CDR3nt: TGTGCCAGCAGTCCCATGGTGGCGGGGACCTCCTACGAGCAGTACTTC; v_gene: TRBV27; d_gene: -; j_gene: TRBJ2-7; abundance: once
CDR3aa: CAWSEQELGNTIYF; CDR3nt: TGTGCCTGGAGTGAACAGGAGCTTGGAAACACCATATATTTT; v_gene: TRBV30; d_gene: -; j_gene: TRBJ1-3; abundance: -
CDR3aa: CASSQDSVSEQFF; CDR3nt: TGTGCCAGCAGCCAAGATAGTGTCAGTGAGCAGTTCTTC; v_gene: TRBV14; d_gene: -; j_gene: TRBJ2-1; abundance: -
CDR3aa: CASSLSTVGYEQYF; CDR3nt: TGTGCCAGCAGCTTAAGTACGGTGGGATACGAGCAGTACTTC; v_gene: TRBV7-9; d_gene: -; j_gene: TRBJ2-7; abundance: -
CDR3aa: CASSLGASGHYEQYF; CDR3nt: TGTGCCAGCAGCTTAGGTGCTAGCGGACACTACGAGCAGTACTTC; v_gene: TRBV11-2; d_gene: TRBD2; j_gene: TRBJ2-7; abundance: -
CDR3aa: CASSPEGRRTDTQYF; CDR3nt: TGTGCTAGCAGCCCCGAGGGGAGAAGGACAGATACGCAGTATTTT; v_gene: TRBV7-7; d_gene: -; j_gene: TRBJ2-3; abundance: -
CDR3aa: CASTGLAGYDEQFF; CDR3nt: TGTGCCAGCACGGGACTAGCGGGTTATGATGAGCAGTTCTTC; v_gene: TRBV27; d_gene: TRBD2; j_gene: TRBJ2-1; abundance: -